This T cell receptor beta chain was sequenced for a study of OX40 agonist ivuxolimab in advanced cancers. At the level of the study: Ivuxolimab, which is an agonistic anti-OX40 (CD134) antibody, was administered to the patients. Patients were roughly 83% male with ages roughly 20 to 90, mean about 60. Prior anti-PD-1, anti-PD-L1 or anti-CTLA-4 therapy did not bar entry, and 40% to 45% had some.

Study conclusions and caveats: Still undetermined is the antigen specificity of the expanded peripheral T cells.

Looked up from germline, CDR1 is SGDLS and CDR2 is YYNGEE. The CDR3 totals 14 residues. The V gene lost 0 bases and the J gene lost 8 bases, with 11 bases spanning the gap. A remark on this clone: What it binds is not known.

Libraries were prepared by immunoSEQ multiplex PCR; TCRdb keeps only in-frame clonotypes and omits some of them. This sample has tens of thousands of clones; about 94% occur once, and the top ten carry roughly 11%. The genes are TRBV9 and TRBJ1-4, with no clear D. Sequenced here: CD4+ or CD8+ T cells sorted from blood, sampled in a trial of the OX40 agonist ivuxolimab. The receptor was isolated from an adult with an advanced solid tumor such as melanoma, head and neck, liver or kidney cancer. CDR3 protein: CASSVGSNDEKLFF. DNA of the CDR3: TGTGCCAGCAGCGTAGGTTCGAACGACGAAAAACTGTTTTTT.